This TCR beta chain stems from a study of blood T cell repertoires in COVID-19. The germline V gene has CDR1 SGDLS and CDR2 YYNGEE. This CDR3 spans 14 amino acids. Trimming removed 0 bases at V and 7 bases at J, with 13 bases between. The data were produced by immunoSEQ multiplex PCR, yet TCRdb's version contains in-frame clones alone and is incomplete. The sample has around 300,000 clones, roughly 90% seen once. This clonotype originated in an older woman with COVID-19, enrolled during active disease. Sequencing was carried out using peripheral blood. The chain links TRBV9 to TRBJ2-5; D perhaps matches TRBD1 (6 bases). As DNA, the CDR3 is TGTGCCAGCAGCGTAGAGGGACAAAGGGGGACCCAGTACTTC. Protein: CASSVEGQRGTQYF.